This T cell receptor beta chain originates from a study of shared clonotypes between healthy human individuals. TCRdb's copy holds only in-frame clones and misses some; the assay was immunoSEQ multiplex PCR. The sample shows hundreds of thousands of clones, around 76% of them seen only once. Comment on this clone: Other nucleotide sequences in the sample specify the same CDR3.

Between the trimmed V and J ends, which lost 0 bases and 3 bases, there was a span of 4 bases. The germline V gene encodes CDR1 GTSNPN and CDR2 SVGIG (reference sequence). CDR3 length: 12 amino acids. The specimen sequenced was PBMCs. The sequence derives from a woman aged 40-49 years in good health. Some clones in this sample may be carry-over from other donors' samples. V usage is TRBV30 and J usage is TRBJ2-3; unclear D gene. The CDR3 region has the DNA TGTGCCTGGAGTGTAGGGACAGATACGCAGTATTTT. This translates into CAWSVGTDTQYF.